This is a list of T cell receptor beta chains from one sample in a study of blood T cell repertoires in COVID-19. Sequencing used immunoSEQ multiplex PCR; TCRdb keeps in-frame clones, though not all of them. The sample includes about 140,000 clones, approximately 84% of them seen just once. The sample consisted of PBMCs or T cells enriched from blood (not recorded which). Receptor source: a woman between 18 and 30 years old who had been exposed to COVID-19. Each CDR3 is given with its conserved first and last residue. A D gene is named only where the DNA matches it firmly.

CDR3 length | J gene | D gene | V gene | CDR3 protein
13 | TRBJ1-2 | - | TRBV28 | CASSLQPGPGYTF
14 | TRBJ1-4 | - | TRBV24-1 | CATSDSRSDEKLFF
14 | TRBJ2-3 | - | TRBV11-2 | CASSLDGQTDTQYF
15 | TRBJ1-3 | - | TRBV9 | CASSVAWSSGNTIYF
15 | TRBJ2-3 | - | TRBV7-2 | CASSLYGTHTDTQYF
15 | TRBJ1-2 | - | TRBV6-5 | CASSPTTSTVYGYTF
16 | TRBJ1-2 | - | TRBV28 | CASRPTGPPGDYGYTF
11 | TRBJ2-7 | - | TRBV30 | CAWSSAYEQYF
16 | TRBJ1-5 | TRBD1 | TRBV7-9 | CASRRVTGKADQPQHF
17 | TRBJ2-7 | - | TRBV18 | CASSFLGGETSTYEQYF
15 | TRBJ1-5 | TRBD1 | TRBV4-1 | CASSRSGGAVQPQHF
15 | TRBJ1-1 | - | TRBV6-5 | CASSLGLVGHTEAFF
16 | TRBJ2-7 | TRBD1 | TRBV19 | CASSFPGGAQPYEQYF
13 | TRBJ2-6 | - | TRBV19 | CASGSSGANVLTF
16 | TRBJ2-5 | TRBD2 | TRBV19 | CASSLRTSGTGETQYF
14 | TRBJ2-7 | TRBD1 | TRBV4-3 | CASSPRDRVNEQYF
13 | TRBJ1-1 | - | TRBV2 | CASWEQGSTEAFF
13 | TRBJ1-2 | TRBD1 | TRBV29-1 | CSVRQGVNYGYTF
16 | TRBJ1-1 | - | TRBV29-1 | CSVSKDQGTMNTEAFF
16 | TRBJ2-5 | TRBD2 | TRBV4-1 | CASSQTSGGPQETQYF
15 | TRBJ1-6 | - | TRBV27 | CASSFSSAWNSPLHF
17 | TRBJ2-7 | - | TRBV2 | CASSEAGIRGNGDEQYF
17 | TRBJ2-1 | TRBD2 | TRBV5-1 | CASSIQETSGAYNEQFF
16 | TRBJ1-5 | TRBD1 | TRBV4-2 | CASSQELEQGGQPQHF
18 | TRBJ2-1 | TRBD2 | TRBV3-1/TRBV3-2 | CASSQVPAGGPNLNEQFF
16 | TRBJ2-2 | TRBD2 | TRBV28 | CASSLIAGGYSGELFF
14 | TRBJ2-3 | - | TRBV6-4 | CASSDPILSDTQYF
18 | TRBJ2-7 | - | TRBV27 | CASSSASQGRIKGSAQYF
16 | TRBJ2-5 | TRBD2 | TRBV5-1 | CASSLPTSGAQETQYF
14 | TRBJ2-1 | TRBD2 | TRBV27 | CAIRTSGSGHEQFF
14 | TRBJ1-1 | TRBD1 | TRBV28 | CASIQTGGNTEAFF
16 | TRBJ1-3 | - | TRBV10-3 | CAISESEGFRGDTIYF
14 | TRBJ2-1 | TRBD2 | TRBV19 | CASSIASGKGEQFF